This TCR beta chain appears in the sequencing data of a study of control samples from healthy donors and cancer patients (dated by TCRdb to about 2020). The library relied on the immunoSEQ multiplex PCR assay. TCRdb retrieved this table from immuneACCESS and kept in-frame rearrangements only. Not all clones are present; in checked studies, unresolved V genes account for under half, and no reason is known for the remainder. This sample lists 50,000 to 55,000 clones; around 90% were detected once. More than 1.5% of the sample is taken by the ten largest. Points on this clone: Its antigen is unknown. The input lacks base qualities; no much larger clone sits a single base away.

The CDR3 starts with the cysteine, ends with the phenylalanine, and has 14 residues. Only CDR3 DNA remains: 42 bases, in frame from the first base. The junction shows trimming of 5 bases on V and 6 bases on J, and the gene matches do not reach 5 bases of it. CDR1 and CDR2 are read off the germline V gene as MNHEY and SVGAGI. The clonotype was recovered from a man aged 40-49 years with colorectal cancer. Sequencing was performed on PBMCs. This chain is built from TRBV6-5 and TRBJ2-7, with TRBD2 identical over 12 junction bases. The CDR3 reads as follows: CASSRTSGRLEQYF. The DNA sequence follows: TGTGCCAGCAGTCGAACTAGCGGGAGGCTCGAGCAGTACTTC.